The 23 T cell receptor beta chains given below trace back to one sample, sequenced in a study of T cell responses to AZD1222 COVID-19 vaccine. The assay was immunoSEQ multiplex PCR, and TCRdb's table has in-frame clones only and misses some. The sample comprises roughly 100,000 clones, 82% of which are singletons, and 5% rests with the top ten. This material consisted of peripheral blood, taken on day 0 of AZD1222 vaccination. The receptors derive from an adult in good health.

The rearrangement uses TRBV5-6 and TRBJ2-7; no firm D call. In germline, CDR1 is SGHDT, CDR2 YYEEEE. The CDR3 sequence is 13 residues long. V was clipped by 0 bases and J by 5 bases, with 9 bases between them. The CDR3 region is CASSLALINEQYF. The CDR3, as DNA: TGTGCCAGCAGCTTGGCCCTCATAAACGAGCAGTACTTC. Using reference TRBV5-6 and TRBJ2-7 for the parts outside the CDR3, the full variable domain is DAGVTQSPTHLIKTRGQQVTLRCSPKSGHDTVSWYQQALGQGPQFIFQYYEEEERQRGNFPDRFSGHQFPNYSSELNVNALLLGDSALYLCASSLALINEQYFGPGTRLTVT.

In nucleotides, the CDR3 is TGTGCCTGGAGAAGTGGAGTTTTCAATTCACCCCTCCACTTT. Protein: CAWRSGVFNSPLHF. The chain has TRBV30 and TRBJ1-6; no reliable D call. CDR3 length: 14 residues. Looked up from germline, CDR1 is GTSNPN and CDR2 is SVGIG (reference sequence). The germline V and J ends were trimmed by 3 bases and 7 bases, with 13 bases remaining between them.

The sample holds one count of this clone. The chain has TRBV27 and TRBJ1-5; D may be TRBD1 (5 bases). V dropped 6 bases and J dropped 0 bases, with 12 bases sitting between them. The CDR3 covers 15 residues. Germline assignment: CDR1 MNHEY and CDR2 SMNVEV (reference sequence). DNA of the CDR3: TGTGCCAGCAGACGACAGAACCTTAGCAATCAGCCCCAGCATTTT. It translates to CASRRQNLSNQPQHF.

This sequence joins TRBV2 and TRBJ1-1, with D unresolved. Germline CDR1 and CDR2: SNHLY and FYNNEI. V lost 7 bases, J lost 8 bases, and 17 bases lay in between. CDR3 size: 13 residues. The CDR3 here is CASTLRETSEAFF. The CDR3, as DNA: TGTGCCAGCACCCTAAGGGAAACAAGCGAAGCTTTCTTT.

The rearrangement uses TRBV29-1 and TRBJ2-3, with D perhaps being TRBD1 or TRBD2 (6 bases each). The germline V gene encodes CDR1 SQVTM and CDR2 ANQGSEA. The CDR3 loop spans 13 amino acids. Trimming left V 6 bases short and J 0 bases short, with 10 bases between. CDR3 sequence reads: CSVSGASTDTQYF. For the CDR3, the DNA is TGCAGCGTCTCGGGGGCAAGCACAGATACGCAGTATTTT.

The chain is built from TRBV10-2 and TRBJ1-2; no firm D call. Between the trimmed V and J ends, which lost 2 bases and 3 bases, there was a span of 4 bases. Germline V gives CDR1 WSHSY, CDR2 SAAADI. This CDR3 comprises 12 residues. The CDR3 nucleotides read TGCGCCAGCAGTGAGGGCTACTATGGCTACACCTTC. It translates to CASSEGYYGYTF.

This clone was seen more than once but under ten times. CDR3 protein: CASGPGSSYEQYF. CDR3 DNA sequence: TGTGCTAGTGGTCCCGGCAGCTCCTACGAGCAGTACTTC. The chain carries TRBV12-5 and TRBJ2-7, with D unresolved. The germline V and J ends were trimmed by 5 bases and 0 bases, with 8 bases remaining between them. This CDR3 comprises 13 residues. The germline V gene encodes CDR1 LGHNT and CDR2 FRNRAP.

The chain uses TRBV7-2 and TRBJ1-2, with 7 bases that match TRBD1. The CDR3 loop spans 14 amino acids. The trim removed 2 bases at V and 8 bases at J, leaving 8 bases unmatched. The V gene's germline CDR1 is SGHTA and CDR2 FQGNSA. The CDR3 nucleotides read TGTGCCAGCAGCTTAAGCGGGAGACAGGGAGGCTACACCTTC. Residues: CASSLSGRQGGYTF. Together with reference TRBV7-2 and TRBJ1-2, the CDR3 gives the full variable domain: GAGVSQSPSNKVTEKGKDVELRCDPISGHTALYWYRQSLGQGLEFLIYFQGNSAPDKSGLPSDRFSAERTGGSVSTLTIQRTQQEDSAVYLCASSLSGRQGGYTFGSGTRLTVV.

V usage is TRBV20-1 and J usage is TRBJ1-4; D is uncertain. V was trimmed by 3 bases and J by 1 base, leaving 15 bases between them. Germline values: CDR1 DFQATT, CDR2 SNEGSKA (reference sequence). This CDR3 has 16 amino acids. The CDR3: CSASYPTGRTNEKLFF. The CDR3 DNA follows: TGCAGTGCTAGTTACCCTACCGGTAGAACTAATGAAAAACTGTTTTTT.

Only a few counts were recorded for this clone. The J gene is TRBJ1-1, the V gene TRBV2; D is unresolved. Per the germline V gene, CDR1 is SNHLY and CDR2 is FYNNEI. With 6 bases removed from V and 4 bases from J, the gap between germline ends came to 18 bases. The CDR3 has 15 amino acids. CDR3 residues: CASSASLRGPTEAFF. CDR3 nucleotides: TGTGCCAGCAGCGCGTCTTTGCGGGGTCCCACTGAAGCTTTCTTT. Variable domain in full (rest from reference TRBV2 and TRBJ1-1): EPEVTQTPSHQVTQMGQEVILRCVPISNHLYFYWYRQILGQKVEFLVSFYNNEISEKSEIFDDQFSVERPDGSNFTLKIRSTKLEDSAMYFCASSASLRGPTEAFFGQGTRLTVV.

This clone has just one count. The rearrangement joins TRBV29-1 to TRBJ2-2; tentative D call: TRBD1 (5 bases). The V end lost 7 bases, the J end lost 3 bases, and 27 bases lay between the germline ends. Germline V lookup: CDR1 SQVTM, CDR2 ANQGSEA. This CDR3 spans 18 amino acids. CDR3 nucleotides: TGCAGCGCTGTGGGCAGGGCGAAAGGGTTTTTAGACACCGGGGAGCTGTTTTTT. It translates to CSAVGRAKGFLDTGELFF.

On this clone: The identical CDR3 is also encoded by other nucleotide sequences in the sample. The rearrangement uses TRBV7-9 and TRBJ2-1; D may correspond to TRBD1 or TRBD2 (6 bases each). This CDR3 region has 16 residues. The V gene lost 5 bases and the J gene lost 5 bases, with 19 bases spanning the gap. Germline V lookup: CDR1 SEHNR, CDR2 FQNEAQ (reference sequence). The CDR3 here is CASSPPTGTGDNEQFF. The CDR3, as DNA: TGTGCCAGCAGCCCACCCACAGGGACGGGGGACAATGAGCAGTTCTTC.

The chain has TRBV12-5 and TRBJ2-7; D gene unclear. Trimming stripped 1 base from V and 0 bases from J, with 4 bases between. The CDR3 has 13 amino acids. The germline V gene encodes CDR1 LGHNT and CDR2 FRNRAP. The CDR3 nucleotides are TGTGCTAGTGGTTTGGGGTACTCCTACGAGCAGTACTTC. Translating gives CASGLGYSYEQYF.

This clone appeared a single time. J is TRBJ1-6 and V is TRBV10-3, with D maybe TRBD1 (6 bases). From germline, CDR1 is ENHRY and CDR2 SYGVKD. Trimming took off 9 bases at V and 5 bases at J, with 14 bases between the two ends. This CDR3 is 14 amino acids long. CDR3 in amino acids: CAIGQFSNNSPLHF. The CDR3 DNA is TGTGCCATTGGACAGTTCTCGAATAATTCACCCCTCCACTTT.

The chain uses TRBV6-5 and TRBJ1-1; D is perhaps TRBD1 (5 bases). Trimming removed 6 bases from V and 3 bases from J, with 14 bases in between. The CDR3 totals 14 residues. Per the germline V gene, CDR1 is MNHEY and CDR2 is SVGAGI. The CDR3 DNA reads as TGTGCCAGCAGCACGGGGGGGATACACACTGAAGCTTTCTTT. This encodes CASSTGGIHTEAFF.

The chain links TRBV19 to TRBJ2-5; D unclear. Looked up from germline, CDR1 is LNHDA and CDR2 is SQIVND (reference sequence). CDR3 length: 14 amino acids. The V gene lost 3 bases and the J gene lost 4 bases, with 12 bases spanning the gap. The CDR3 bases are TGTGCCAGTAGTATTTCAACTGGGCCAGAGACCCAGTACTTC. It encodes CASSISTGPETQYF.

The table lists this clone with a few counts. The chain combines TRBV7-9 with TRBJ1-1; D might be TRBD1 (5 bases). Germline CDR1 and CDR2: SEHNR and FQNEAQ (reference sequence). The CDR3 length is 13 residues. V lost 3 bases, J lost 3 bases, and 8 bases lay in between. CDR3 nucleotides: TGTGCCAGCAGCTTGCCAGGGTACACTGAAGCTTTCTTT. This encodes CASSLPGYTEAFF.

In its sample, this clone was seen once. V usage is TRBV7-8 and J usage is TRBJ2-5; no definite D call. Germline CDR1 is SGHVS and CDR2 is FQNEAQ. CDR3 length: 14 amino acids. Trimming pared 1 base from V and 2 bases from J, leaving 8 bases between. The CDR3 reads CASSLELGQETQYF. The CDR3 DNA follows: TGTGCCAGCAGCTTAGAGCTGGGACAAGAGACCCAGTACTTC.

Comments on this clone: Other DNA sequences in the sample encode the same CDR3. The chain is built from TRBV14 and TRBJ1-1, with TRBD1 as a possible D gene (5 bases). Germline loops: CDR1 SGHDN, CDR2 FVKESK. V dropped 3 bases and J dropped 8 bases, with 13 bases sitting between them. The CDR3 length is 13 residues. The CDR3 nucleotides read TGTGCCAGCAGCCAGGGGCGTAATACCGAAGCTTTCTTT. The encoded protein is CASSQGRNTEAFF. Drawing the rest from reference TRBV14 and TRBJ1-1, the complete variable domain is EAGVTQFPSHSVIEKGQTVTLRCDPISGHDNLYWYRRVMGKEIKFLLHFVKESKQDESGMPNNRFLAERTGGTYSTLKVQPAELEDSGVYFCASSQGRNTEAFFGQGTRLTVV.

This clone was observed once. The rearrangement links TRBV6-2 or TRBV6-3 to TRBJ1-5; possible D gene TRBD1, 5 bases. Germline V gene lookup returns CDR1 MNHEY and CDR2 SVGEGT. CDR3 size: 16 residues. Trimming left V 5 bases short and J 4 bases short, with 18 bases between. Here the CDR3 DNA reads TGTGCCAGCAGTCCCTCGGACACCCGGAGGAATCAGCCCCAGCATTTT. Translated: CASSPSDTRRNQPQHF.

Here the CDR3 DNA reads TGTGCCAGCAGCAAAGATGCCGGGAGGGCTGAAGCTTTCTTT. Translation: CASSKDAGRAEAFF. The chain employs TRBV21-1 and TRBJ1-1. TRBV21-1 is a listed pseudogene. This CDR3 has 14 residues.

The chain couples TRBV29-1 to TRBJ1-2, with D maybe TRBD1 (5 bases). The length of the CDR3 is 12 residues. Germline V gene sequence: CDR1 SQVTM, CDR2 ANQGSEA. Trimming removed 3 bases at V and 4 bases at J, with 9 bases between. CDR3: CSVEGGTYGYTF. The CDR3 nucleotides read TGCAGCGTTGAGGGCGGGACCTATGGCTACACCTTC.

The chain links TRBV6-2 or TRBV6-3 to TRBJ2-7, with 11 bases aligning to TRBD2. CDR1 and CDR2 from the germline V gene are MNHEY and SVGEGT. This CDR3 region has 13 residues. V gave up 5 bases and J gave up 3 bases; unmatched junction bases: 0. DNA for the CDR3: TGTGCCAGCAGTCTAGCGGGGGGCTACGAGCAGTACTTC. Translating gives CASSLAGGYEQYF.